This TCR beta chain originates from a study of OX40 agonist ivuxolimab in advanced cancers. For the study in its entirety: The costimulatory receptor OX40 (CD134) was targeted by ivuxolimab, a fully human IgG2 agonistic monoclonal antibody. Intravenous ivuxolimab was administered to patients every 2 weeks at six dose levels: 0.01, 0.1, 0.3, 1.5, 3 and 10 mg/kg. Patients were allowed to have had prior anti-PD-1, anti-PD-L1 or anti-CTLA-4 therapy, and 30% to 50% of the dose-escalation patients had previously received checkpoint inhibitors. The paper describes the monotherapy dose-escalation part (N of about 47 patients) of the phase I trial of ivuxolimab. The point of sequencing TCRbeta in the periphery was to test whether ivuxolimab changed TCR sequence diversity and drove clonal T-cell expansion. Of the approximately 53 patients in dose escalation, approximately 20 had hepatocellular carcinoma, about 15 had melanoma, 9 had renal cell carcinoma and 9 had head and neck cancer. Partial responses were achieved by three dose-escalation patients, of whom one had hepatocellular carcinoma and two had cutaneous melanoma. In the dose-escalation cohort, 70% to 90% of patients were male, and the mean age was around 60 years with a range of 23 to 79. The paper's findings and limits, for the study overall: Clonal expansion of both CD4+ and CD8+ blood T cells was observed from baseline to week 6 at doses 0.1 to 3.0 mg/kg. After ivuxolimab, CD8+ T cells had more expanded clones than CD4+ T cells on average. Partial responders in the 0.1-3.0 mg/kg groups had among the lowest normalized peripheral clonal expansion, especially among CD8+ T cells. Low levels of normalized T-cell clonal expansion were also seen in some nonresponding patients. Which antigens the clonally expanded peripheral T cells were specific for was not determined.

CDR1 and CDR2 are drawn from the germline V gene: SGHVS, FQNEAQ. V lost 5 bases and J lost 3 bases, and the count of bases not matched to a germline gene is 9. Reading from cysteine to phenylalanine, the CDR3 counts 16 amino acids. Only CDR3 DNA remains: 48 bases, in frame from the first base. Genomic DNA was isolated from the sorted cells so that the TCRbeta CDR3 region could be sequenced. The immunoSEQ Assay was used to sequence the TCRbeta CDR3 regions. The table comes from immuneACCESS by way of TCRdb, which keeps in-frame sequences with V and J called. Part of the clones is missing from these tables; in studies checked, under half for an unresolved V gene and the rest for unknown reasons. Counted in this sample were more than 20,000 clones; roughly 82% of them appeared once. 25% to 30% of the sample belongs to the ten largest clones. A word on this clone: Its target antigen remains unknown. Per-base quality was not reported, and no clone a single base away is much larger than it.

Patients with a history of autoimmune disease or receiving systemic immunosuppression were excluded from the trial. Peripheral blood for TCR sequencing was drawn from every dose cohort at baseline, at cycle 4 day 1 and at cycle 7 day 1. Samples were obtained from an open-label, multicenter, first-in-human phase I dose-escalation trial of ivuxolimab. The trial enrolled adults with locally advanced or metastatic head and neck squamous cell, hepatocellular, melanoma or renal cell carcinoma. Before TCR sequencing, CD4+ T cells and CD8+ T cells were sorted from peripheral blood as separate populations. The V and J segments used are TRBV7-8 and TRBJ2-1; a stretch of 8 junction bases matches TRBD2. The material sequenced was CD4+ or CD8+ T cells sorted from blood, taken in a trial of the OX40 agonist ivuxolimab. The clonotype comes from an adult with an advanced solid tumor such as melanoma, head and neck, liver or kidney cancer. The DNA sequence follows: TGTGCCAGCAGCAAAGGGGTTAGCGGGATCTACAATGAGCAGTTCTTC. This is translated as CASSKGVSGIYNEQFF.